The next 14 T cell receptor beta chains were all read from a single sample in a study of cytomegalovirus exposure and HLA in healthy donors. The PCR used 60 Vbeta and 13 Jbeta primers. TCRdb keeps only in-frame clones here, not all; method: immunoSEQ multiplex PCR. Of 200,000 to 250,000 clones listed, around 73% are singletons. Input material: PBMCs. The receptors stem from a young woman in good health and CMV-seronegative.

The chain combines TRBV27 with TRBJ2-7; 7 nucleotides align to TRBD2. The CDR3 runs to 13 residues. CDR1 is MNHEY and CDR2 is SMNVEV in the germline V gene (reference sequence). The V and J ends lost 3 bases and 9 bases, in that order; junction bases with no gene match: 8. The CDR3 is CASSFKREFGQYF. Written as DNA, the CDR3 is TGTGCCAGCAGTTTTAAGCGGGAATTTGGGCAGTACTTC.

The CDR3 loop reads CASSVREVRTAKNTGELFF. The CDR3 DNA sequence: TGCGCCAGCAGCGTCAGGGAGGTCAGAACCGCCAAGAACACCGGGGAGCTGTTTTTT. V and J are TRBV4-1 and TRBJ2-2, with D possibly being TRBD2 (6 bases). There are 19 residues in the CDR3. V was trimmed by 5 bases and J by 1 base, leaving 23 bases between them. Germline CDR1 and CDR2: MGHRA and YSYEKL.

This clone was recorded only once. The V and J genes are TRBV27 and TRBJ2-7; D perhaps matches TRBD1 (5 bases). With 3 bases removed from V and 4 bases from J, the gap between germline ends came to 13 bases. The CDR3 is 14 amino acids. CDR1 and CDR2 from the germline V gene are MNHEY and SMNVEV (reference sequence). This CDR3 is CASSFGRARYEQYF. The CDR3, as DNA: TGTGCCAGCAGTTTTGGCAGGGCTCGGTACGAGCAGTACTTC.

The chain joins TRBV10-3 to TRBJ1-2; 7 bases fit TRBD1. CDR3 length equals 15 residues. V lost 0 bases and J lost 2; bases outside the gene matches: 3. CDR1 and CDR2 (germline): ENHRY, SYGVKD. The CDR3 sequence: CAISESRGPNYGYTF. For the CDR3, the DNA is TGTGCCATCAGTGAGTCTAGGGGGCCCAACTATGGCTACACCTTC.

CDR3 sequence reads: CASSERGPFTEAFF. The CDR3 DNA reads as TGTGCCAGCAGTGAGAGGGGGCCATTCACTGAAGCTTTCTTT. The genes are TRBV2 and TRBJ1-1; TRBD1 matches 7 bases. The CDR3 runs 14 residues. Germline CDR1 SNHLY, CDR2 FYNNEI. Trimming cost V 3 bases and J 4 bases; bases outside gene matches: 5.

As DNA, the CDR3 is TGTGCCAGCAGTGACCCGACAGGGCAGTATTCAGGCAATCAGCCCCAGCATTTT. Its translation: CASSDPTGQYSGNQPQHF. This chain uses TRBV2 with TRBJ1-5, with TRBD1 identical over 7 bases. The germline V gene has CDR1 SNHLY and CDR2 FYNNEI. This CDR3 region has 18 residues. Trimming removed 3 bases from V and 2 bases from J; junction bases left unmatched: 13.

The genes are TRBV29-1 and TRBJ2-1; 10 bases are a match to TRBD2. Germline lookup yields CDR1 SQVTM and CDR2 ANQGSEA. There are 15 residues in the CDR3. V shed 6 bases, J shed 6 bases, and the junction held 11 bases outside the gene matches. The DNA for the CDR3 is TGCAGCGTCGGGACTAGCGTGATTCCCCCCAATGAGCAGTTCTTC. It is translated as CSVGTSVIPPNEQFF.

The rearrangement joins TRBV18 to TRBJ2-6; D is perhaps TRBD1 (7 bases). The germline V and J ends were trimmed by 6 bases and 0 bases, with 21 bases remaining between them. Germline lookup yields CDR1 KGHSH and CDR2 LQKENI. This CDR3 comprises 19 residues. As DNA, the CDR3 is TGTGCCAGCTCGGGGGGACAGCCTAATAGACTCTCTGGGGCCAACGTCCTGACTTTC. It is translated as CASSGGQPNRLSGANVLTF.

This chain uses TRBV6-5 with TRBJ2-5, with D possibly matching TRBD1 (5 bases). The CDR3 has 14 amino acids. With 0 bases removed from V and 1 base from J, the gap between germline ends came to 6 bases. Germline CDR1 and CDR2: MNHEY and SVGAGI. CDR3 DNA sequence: TGTGCCAGCAGTTACTCACAGGCCCAAGAGACCCAGTACTTC. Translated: CASSYSQAQETQYF.

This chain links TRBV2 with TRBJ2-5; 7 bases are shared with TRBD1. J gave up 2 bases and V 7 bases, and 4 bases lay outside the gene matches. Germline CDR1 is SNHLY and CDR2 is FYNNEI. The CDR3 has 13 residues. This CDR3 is CASKGAEQETQYF. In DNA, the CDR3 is TGTGCCAGCAAGGGGGCGGAGCAAGAGACCCAGTACTTC.

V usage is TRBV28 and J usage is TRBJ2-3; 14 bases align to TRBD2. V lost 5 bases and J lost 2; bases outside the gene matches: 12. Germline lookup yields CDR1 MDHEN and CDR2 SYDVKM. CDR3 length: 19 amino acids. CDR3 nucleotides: TGTGCCAGCAGTATGACCGGGACTAGCGGGAGCTACATCACAGATACGCAGTATTTT. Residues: CASSMTGTSGSYITDTQYF.

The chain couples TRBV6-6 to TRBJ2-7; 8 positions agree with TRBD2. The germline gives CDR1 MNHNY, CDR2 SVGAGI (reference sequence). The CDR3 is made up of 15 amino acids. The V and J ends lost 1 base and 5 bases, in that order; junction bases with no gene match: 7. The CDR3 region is CASSYYGGGSHEQYF. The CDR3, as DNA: TGTGCCAGCAGTTACTACGGGGGGGGCTCGCACGAGCAGTACTTC.

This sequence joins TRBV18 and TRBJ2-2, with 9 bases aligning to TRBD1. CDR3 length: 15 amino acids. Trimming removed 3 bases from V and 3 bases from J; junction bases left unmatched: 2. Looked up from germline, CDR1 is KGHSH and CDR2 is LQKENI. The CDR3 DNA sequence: TGTGCCAGCTCACCTGACAGGGGGTACACCGGGGAGCTGTTTTTT. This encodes CASSPDRGYTGELFF.

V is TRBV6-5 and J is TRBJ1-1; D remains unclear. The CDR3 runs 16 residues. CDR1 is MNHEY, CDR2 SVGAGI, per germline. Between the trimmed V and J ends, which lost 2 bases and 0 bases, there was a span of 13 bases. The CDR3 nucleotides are TGTGCCAGCAGTTACGGGATACTAGGTTTGAACACTGAAGCTTTCTTT. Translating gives CASSYGILGLNTEAFF.